This T cell receptor (beta chain) derives from a study of regulatory T cells in long-lasting Graves disease. The time point was: newly diagnosed GD, antithyroid drugs for less than 3 months. PBMC-extracted RNA yielded the TCR library. Ten or more counts support this clonotype. To make TCR beta libraries, researchers used iRepertoire HTBI primers and Arm-PCR of CDR3 regions. TCRdb re-called the multiplex PCR reads through MiXCR, storing one row per CDR3 protein. In the table there are about 440,000 distinct CDR3 sequences, about a sixth of which are singletons. This CDR3 has 15 residues. V shed 3 bases, J shed 4 bases, and the junction held 5 bases outside the gene matches. Germline V gene sequence: CDR1 MNHEY, CDR2 SMNVEV (reference sequence). The sample also formed part of further work on T cells in Graves' hyperthyroidism and ophthalmopathy.

The receptor comes from a woman younger than 30 with Graves disease. The chain combines TRBV27 with TRBJ2-7; TRBD2 aligns across 11 bases. Sequenced material: peripheral blood mononuclear cells (PBMCs), taken at new diagnosis, from a patient treated with antithyroid drugs. The chain's CDR3 is CASSFSRTSGYEQYF. The CDR3 coding sequence is TGTGCCAGCAGTTTTAGCCGGACTAGCGGGTACGAGCAGTACTTC.